This T cell receptor beta chain was identified in a study of shared clonotypes between healthy human individuals. Germline V gene sequence: CDR1 SEHNR, CDR2 FQNEAQ (reference sequence). The V end lost 5 bases, the J end lost 5 bases, and 12 bases lay between the germline ends. The CDR3 totals 14 residues. Several immunoSEQ plates received, in even portions, the genomic DNA of each subset. This table comes from immunoSEQ multiplex PCR, and its TCRdb copy is limited to in-frame clones, with some not included. The sample shows approximately 2.5 million clones, approximately 94% of them seen only once. This clonotype was obtained from a young man in good health. Some clones in this sample may be carry-over from other donors' samples. This rearrangement joins TRBV7-9 to TRBJ2-2, with TRBD2 as a possible D gene (6 bases). Input material: naive CD4+ T cells from PBMCs. Described subset: CD45RA+ positively selected. The CDR3: CASSRLGGTGELFF. The DNA for the CDR3 is TGTGCCAGCAGCCGACTTGGAGGGACCGGGGAGCTGTTTTTT.